Included here is one T cell receptor beta chain sequence, with context. The V and J ends lost 4 bases and 8 bases, in that order; junction bases with no gene match: 9. CDR3 length: 17 residues. Germline V gene data show CDR1 as MGHRA and CDR2 as YSYEKL. The sample is drawn from a study of shared T cell receptors in the human thymus. Only in-frame clones appear in the TCRdb table, and some are missing; sequencing was by immunoSEQ multiplex PCR. Of 450,000 to 650,000 clones listed, roughly 74% are singletons. These data were also filed under a second study, of human thymus T cells. This second study notes: Resections obtained during corrective heart surgery supplied the thymus tissue. Gene usage (both V and J) appeared biased in thymic and blood repertoires.

V is TRBV4-1 and J is TRBJ2-1; 15 bases line up with TRBD2. The sequenced sample was thymocytes. This TCR was sampled from a boy under two years old with a congenital heart defect. This chain's CDR3 is CASSRTSGLAGGDEQFF. Here the CDR3 DNA reads TGCGCCAGCAGCCGAACCTCAGGACTAGCGGGAGGGGATGAGCAGTTCTTC.